These 30 T cell receptor beta chains share one sample of origin, sequenced in a study of T cell repertoires in cytomegalovirus infection. Antigen specificity for these receptors is unknown. TCRdb re-called the reads with MiXCR, one entry per CDR3 protein. Of under 200,000 distinct CDR3 sequences in the sample, about 22% are singletons; the top ten hold roughly 25%. The sample here was CD8+ T cells from cultured PBMCs, taken from culture after CMV antigen stimulation. The receptors were sampled from a human donor in good health (CMV status not recorded). Some clones in this sample may be carry-over from other donors' samples.

The V gene is TRBV6-1, the J gene TRBJ1-5, with D perhaps matching TRBD1 (6 bases). This CDR3 is 13 amino acids long. Trimming removed 10 bases at V and 5 bases at J, with 15 bases between. Germline V gene sequence: CDR1 MNHNS, CDR2 SASEGT. CDR3 coding DNA: TGTGCCACCTCGACAGGCCGCCATCAGCCCCAGCATTTT. Its translation: CATSTGRHQPQHF.

V usage is TRBV10-3 and J usage is TRBJ1-1, with D maybe TRBD1 (5 bases). Trimming pared 0 bases from V and 5 bases from J, leaving 16 bases between. CDR1 and CDR2 (germline): ENHRY, SYGVKD. The CDR3 runs 16 residues. The CDR3 sequence: CAISESIVRQITEAFF. The CDR3 region has the DNA TGTGCCATCAGTGAGTCGATCGTGAGACAGATAACTGAAGCTTTCTTT.

This clonotype has only a few counts. The chain is built from TRBV30 and TRBJ2-1; possible D gene TRBD2, 6 bases. Germline V gene data show CDR1 as GTSNPN and CDR2 as SVGIG (reference sequence). This CDR3 is 17 amino acids long. V shed 3 bases and J shed 2 bases, with 20 bases lying between them. CDR3 residues: CAWRGEEGDFTYNEQFF. In nucleotides, the CDR3 is TGTGCCTGGAGGGGGGAGGAGGGCGATTTTACCTACAATGAGCAGTTCTTC. Looking up the rest from reference TRBV30 and TRBJ2-1 gives the full variable domain: SQTIHQWPATLVQPVGSPLSLECTVEGTSNPNLYWYRQAAGRGLQLLFYSVGIGQISSEVPQNLSASRPQDRQFILSSKKLLLSDSGFYLCAWRGEEGDFTYNEQFFGPGTRLTVL.

This clonotype has only a few counts. The chain employs TRBV29-1 and TRBJ2-3, with TRBD2 identical over 7 bases. CDR1 is SQVTM, CDR2 ANQGSEA, per germline. With V trimmed by 8 bases and J by 0 bases, 11 bases remained unmatched. The CDR3 has 15 amino acids. CDR3 nucleotide sequence: TGCAGCTCCCGGGGAGGGATTACTAGCACAGATACGCAGTATTTT. Its translation: CSSRGGITSTDTQYF.

This clonotype was seen more than once but under ten times. The DNA of the CDR3 is TGTGCCAGCAACGGCGCCACTAAGGGGGGGGAACTATATAATTCACCCCTCCACTTT. This encodes CASNGATKGGELYNSPLHF. This sequence joins TRBV28 and TRBJ1-6; D is possibly TRBD1 (6 bases). The CDR3 is 19 amino acids. Trimming removed 7 bases from V and 4 bases from J, with 26 bases in between. Germline values: CDR1 MDHEN, CDR2 SYDVKM. Combining the CDR3 with reference TRBV28 and TRBJ1-6 gives the whole variable domain DVKVTQSSRYLVKRTGEKVFLECVQDMDHENMFWYRQDPGLGLRLIYFSYDVKMKEKGDIPEGYSVSREKKERFSLILESASTNQTSMYLCASNGATKGGELYNSPLHFGNGTRLTVT.

The CDR3 is CASSLEGTTGELFF. DNA for the CDR3: TGTGCCAGCAGCTTAGAGGGAACCACCGGGGAGCTGTTTTTT. V usage is TRBV7-6 and J usage is TRBJ2-2; D not certain. Germline V gene lookup returns CDR1 SGHVS and CDR2 FNYEAQ. With 1 base removed from V and 4 bases from J, the gap between germline ends came to 7 bases. The CDR3 covers 14 residues.

The chain couples TRBV12-3 or TRBV12-4 to TRBJ2-3; 8 bases fit TRBD2. V trimming: 5 bases; J trimming: 3 bases; junction bases outside the gene matches: 7. This CDR3 is 15 amino acids long. Written as DNA, the CDR3 is TGTGCCAGCAGTCCAGTGGCGGGGGGAACAGATACGCAGTATTTT. This gives the protein CASSPVAGGTDTQYF.

The rearrangement uses TRBV5-4 and TRBJ2-7; D ambiguous. Between the trimmed V and J ends, which lost 4 bases and 6 bases, there was a span of 17 bases. The CDR3 consists of 14 residues. Germline V CDR1 and CDR2: SGHNT, YYREEE (reference sequence). CDR3 nucleotide sequence: TGTGCCAGCAGCGAATATTGGCAGCGAAGCGAGCAGTACTTC. Protein sequence: CASSEYWQRSEQYF.

This clonotype has more than one count but fewer than ten. The chain has TRBV7-6 and TRBJ2-7; D perhaps matches TRBD2 (5 bases). The CDR3 has 15 amino acids. Germline-derived CDR1 and CDR2 are SGHVS and FNYEAQ. V lost 1 base and J 2 bases, leaving 12 bases between the germline ends. Here the CDR3 reads CASSLERSAPYEQYF. DNA for the CDR3: TGTGCCAGCAGCTTAGAGCGGTCAGCACCCTACGAGCAGTACTTC.

This clonotype came up a few times. The rearrangement links TRBV7-3 to TRBJ2-1; TRBD2 matches 13 bases. The junction had 6 bases not matched to a gene; V was cut back by 5 bases and J by 8 bases. In germline, CDR1 is SGHTA, CDR2 FQGTGA. The CDR3 loop spans 15 amino acids. CDR3 nucleotides: TGTGCCAGCAGCCCCGGGACTAGCGGGGACTATGAGCAGTTCTTC. Translating gives CASSPGTSGDYEQFF.

The V call is TRBV2, the J call TRBJ1-5; possible D gene TRBD1, 5 bases. Germline V CDR1 and CDR2: SNHLY, FYNNEI. This CDR3 is 13 amino acids long. The ends were cut back, 6 bases at V and 3 bases at J, with 9 bases in the middle. The DNA for the CDR3 is TGTGCCAGCAGGGGACCCTCCAATCAGCCCCAGCATTTT. Protein: CASRGPSNQPQHF. Filled out from reference TRBV2 and TRBJ1-5, the complete variable domain reads EPEVTQTPSHQVTQMGQEVILRCVPISNHLYFYWYRQILGQKVEFLVSFYNNEISEKSEIFDDQFSVERPDGSNFTLKIRSTKLEDSAMYFCASRGPSNQPQHFGDGTRLSIL.

V usage is TRBV4-1 and J usage is TRBJ1-6, with 8 bases that match TRBD1. CDR3 length: 15 residues. CDR1 and CDR2 from the germline V gene are MGHRA and YSYEKL. V lost 7 bases to trimming and J lost 10 bases; unmatched junction nucleotides: 12. CDR3 sequence: CASNPNHRGGSPLHF. The CDR3 DNA sequence: TGCGCCAGCAACCCTAACCACAGGGGGGGATCACCCCTCCACTTT.

In its sample, this clonotype was seen a few times. The gene calls are TRBV7-9 and TRBJ2-7; 7 bases are a match to TRBD1. Unmatched junction bases numbered 4, after V lost 5 bases and J lost 3 bases. Per the germline V gene, CDR1 is SEHNR and CDR2 is FQNEAQ (reference sequence). The CDR3 contains 13 residues. CDR3 residues: CASSPTGFYEQYF. In DNA form, the CDR3 reads TGTGCCAGCAGCCCGACAGGGTTCTACGAGCAGTACTTC.

This clonotype was counted a few times. The V gene is TRBV4-1, the J gene TRBJ2-5; 7 nucleotides line up with TRBD2. Germline V gene lookup returns CDR1 MGHRA and CDR2 YSYEKL. CDR3 length: 18 amino acids. V shed 3 bases, J shed 1 base, and the junction held 14 bases outside the gene matches. The CDR3 DNA sequence: TGCGCCAGCAGCCAGTCCCCGAGCGGGGCGCCGACCCAAGAGACCCAGTACTTC. It yields the protein CASSQSPSGAPTQETQYF.

Concerning this clonotype itself: A junction boundary mismatches the germline segment, possibly from a read error. This CDR3 is CVSSLGGSNEKLFF. The CDR3 bases are TGTGTCAGCAGCTTAGGGGGTTCTAATGAAAAACTGTTTTTT. This rearrangement joins TRBV7-8 to TRBJ1-4; D perhaps matches TRBD1 (6 bases). The V gene's germline CDR1 is SGHVS and CDR2 FQNEAQ. The CDR3 consists of 14 residues.

In its sample, this clonotype was seen a few times. The gene calls are TRBV7-6 and TRBJ1-5; D possibly corresponds to TRBD1 (5 bases). Germline loops: CDR1 SGHVS, CDR2 FNYEAQ. CDR3 length equals 12 residues. Trimming pared 5 bases from V and 7 bases from J, leaving 9 bases between. The CDR3 region is CASSGQGQPQHF. The CDR3 nucleotides are TGTGCCAGCAGCGGACAAGGGCAGCCCCAGCATTTT.

A few counts support this clonotype. This chain joins TRBV20-1 and TRBJ1-5, with D maybe TRBD1 (5 bases). This CDR3 has 15 residues. Germline loops: CDR1 DFQATT, CDR2 SNEGSKA (reference sequence). The V and J ends lost 5 bases and 3 bases respectively, with 17 bases between them. The CDR3, as DNA: TGCAGTGCTTCCAAGGGGCGGGCCGACAATCAGCCCCAGCATTTT. It is translated as CSASKGRADNQPQHF.

In this sample, this clonotype turned up many times. The chain recombines TRBV7-2 with TRBJ1-5; D unclear. V dropped 4 bases and J dropped 5 bases, with 9 bases sitting between them. There are 13 residues in the CDR3. Germline V gene lookup returns CDR1 SGHTA and CDR2 FQGNSA. This CDR3 is CASSYIEDQPQHF. In nucleotides, the CDR3 is TGTGCCAGCAGCTACATAGAGGATCAGCCCCAGCATTTT.

The CDR3 sequence is CSARGEASGEYNEQFF. The CDR3 coding sequence is TGCAGTGCTAGAGGCGAAGCTAGCGGGGAGTACAATGAGCAGTTCTTC. This chain uses TRBV20-1 with TRBJ2-1; 9 bases are a match to TRBD2. V shed 1 base, J shed 4 bases, and the junction held 8 bases outside the gene matches. The germline CDR1 and CDR2 sequences are DFQATT and SNEGSKA (reference sequence). CDR3 length: 16 residues.

The V call is TRBV28, the J call TRBJ2-1, with 9 bases aligning to TRBD1. CDR3 length: 20 amino acids. The ends lost 3 bases at V and 4 bases at J; junction bases unmatched: 19. Germline CDR1 MDHEN, CDR2 SYDVKM. CDR3 protein: CASSFQTDDTGQGIYNEQFF. The CDR3 DNA is TGTGCCAGCAGTTTCCAGACCGACGATACCGGACAGGGGATTTACAATGAGCAGTTCTTC.

This clonotype was detected a few times. This chain links TRBV7-8 with TRBJ2-2, with D perhaps matching TRBD1 (6 bases). The CDR3 has 13 amino acids. CDR1 and CDR2 from the germline V gene are SGHVS and FQNEAQ. The V end lost 4 bases, the J end lost 4 bases, and 7 bases lay between the germline ends. The CDR3 DNA follows: TGTGCCAGCAGCTGGGACATCACCGGGGAGCTGTTTTTT. Translation: CASSWDITGELFF.

This chain connects TRBV7-9 to TRBJ1-2, with unresolved D. The CDR3 totals 17 residues. V gave up 2 bases and J gave up 0 bases, with 16 bases separating them. Germline V lookup: CDR1 SEHNR, CDR2 FQNEAQ (reference sequence). The CDR3 here is CASSLTGRSNPNYGYTF. CDR3 sequence (DNA): TGTGCCAGCAGCTTAACGGGGAGATCTAATCCTAACTATGGCTACACCTTC.

Only a few counts were recorded for this clonotype. This chain joins TRBV6-1 and TRBJ1-5; tentative D call: TRBD1 (6 bases). This CDR3 region has 16 residues. The germline gives CDR1 MNHNS, CDR2 SASEGT. V lost 3 bases to trimming and J lost 4 bases, with 16 bases between them. The CDR3 bases are TGTGCCAGCAGTGAGCCACAGGGAGCCTTTAATCAGCCCCAGCATTTT. Its protein product is CASSEPQGAFNQPQHF.

The genes are TRBV19 and TRBJ2-2, with TRBD1 identical over 8 bases. Germline CDR1 reads LNHDA; CDR2 reads SQIVND (reference sequence). Trimming removed 11 bases from V and 5 bases from J; junction bases left unmatched: 10. The CDR3 runs 14 residues. The CDR3 loop is CACSGRGRTGELFF. DNA for the CDR3: TGTGCCTGTTCAGGCAGGGGGCGAACCGGGGAGCTGTTTTTT.

This clonotype was picked up a small number of times. The chain carries TRBV2 and TRBJ1-4; D might be TRBD1 (5 bases). CDR3 size: 13 residues. The V and J ends lost 7 bases and 5 bases respectively, with 11 bases between them. Germline assignment: CDR1 SNHLY and CDR2 FYNNEI. CDR3 region: CASTRGLNEKLFF. The CDR3, as DNA: TGTGCCAGCACGAGGGGCTTAAATGAAAAACTGTTTTTT.

V usage is TRBV27 and J usage is TRBJ1-1, with D unresolved. Trimming removed 5 bases from V and 3 bases from J, with 13 bases in between. This CDR3 spans 14 amino acids. Germline CDR1 and CDR2: MNHEY and SMNVEV (reference sequence). CDR3 nucleotide sequence: TGTGCCAGCAGTCCTCTGTCTCTCTACACTGAAGCTTTCTTT. It codes for CASSPLSLYTEAFF.

This sequence joins TRBV7-8 and TRBJ2-1; the match to TRBD2 covers 12 bases. Germline assignment: CDR1 SGHVS and CDR2 FQNEAQ. The CDR3 totals 17 residues. Germline trimming cut 6 bases from V and 2 bases from J; bases unmatched to any gene: 8. CDR3 in amino acids: CASRETSGGGTYNEQFF. The CDR3 DNA is TGTGCCAGCAGAGAGACTAGCGGGGGAGGGACCTACAATGAGCAGTTCTTC.

This clonotype has more than one count but fewer than ten. The genes are TRBV27 and TRBJ2-2; D is tentatively TRBD1 or TRBD2 (5 bases each). Germline CDR1 reads MNHEY; CDR2 reads SMNVEV (reference sequence). This CDR3 has 15 amino acids. Trimming took off 2 bases at V and 0 bases at J, with 7 bases between the two ends. The DNA of the CDR3 is TGTGCCAGCAGTTTAGTGGGGGCGAACACCGGGGAGCTGTTTTTT. It codes for CASSLVGANTGELFF.

This clonotype was counted a few times. This chain uses TRBV20-1 with TRBJ2-1; a weak D match, TRBD2 (6 bases). The CDR3 loop spans 17 amino acids. The V gene lost 1 base and the J gene lost 5 bases, with 21 bases spanning the gap. Germline V gene sequence: CDR1 DFQATT, CDR2 SNEGSKA (reference sequence). The CDR3 bases are TGCAGTGCTAGAGTCCAGCTGGCCGGACTACCTAACAATGAGCAGTTCTTC. Translated, it gives CSARVQLAGLPNNEQFF.

This chain connects TRBV12-3 or TRBV12-4 to TRBJ2-5; D not certain. The CDR3 is 15 residues long. V was cut by 1 base and J by 3 bases, with 12 bases left in between. The CDR3 nucleotides read TGTGCCAGCAGTTTAGGAGCGTTGGTGGAAGAGACCCAGTACTTC. Amino acid sequence: CASSLGALVEETQYF.